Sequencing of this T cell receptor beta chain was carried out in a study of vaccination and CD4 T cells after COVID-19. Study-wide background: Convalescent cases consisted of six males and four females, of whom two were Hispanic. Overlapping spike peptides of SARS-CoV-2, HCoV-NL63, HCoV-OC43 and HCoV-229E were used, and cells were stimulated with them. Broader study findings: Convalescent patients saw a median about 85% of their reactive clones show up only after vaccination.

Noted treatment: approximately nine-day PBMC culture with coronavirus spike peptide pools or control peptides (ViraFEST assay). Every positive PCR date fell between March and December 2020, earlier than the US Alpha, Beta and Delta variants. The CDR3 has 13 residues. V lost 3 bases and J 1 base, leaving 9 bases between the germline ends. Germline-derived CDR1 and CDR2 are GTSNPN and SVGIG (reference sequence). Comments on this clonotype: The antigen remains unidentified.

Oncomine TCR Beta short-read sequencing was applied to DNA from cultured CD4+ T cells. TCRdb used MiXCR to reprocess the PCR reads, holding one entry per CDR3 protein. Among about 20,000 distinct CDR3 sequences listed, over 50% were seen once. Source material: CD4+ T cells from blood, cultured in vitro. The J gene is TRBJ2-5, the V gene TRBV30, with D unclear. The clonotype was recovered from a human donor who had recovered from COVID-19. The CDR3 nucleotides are TGTGCCTGGAGCACAGATCTCCAAGAGACCCAGTACTTC. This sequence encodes CAWSTDLQETQYF.